The 3 T cell receptor beta chains in this list originate from one sample, sequenced in a study of shared clonotypes between healthy human individuals. Terminally differentiated effector memory CD45RA+ cells were excluded by CCR7 positive selection of CD45RO-negative cells. TCRdb's table, derived via immunoSEQ multiplex PCR, lists solely in-frame clones and lacks some. The table shows roughly 570,000 clones, with more than 95% occurring only once. Sequenced input: naive CD8+ T cells sorted from blood. These receptors were taken from a man aged 25-45 years in good health.

In its sample, this clone was seen once. The CDR3 reads CASRFAGGDTEAFF. In DNA form, the CDR3 reads TGTGCCAGCAGGTTTGCGGGCGGGGACACTGAAGCTTTCTTT. J is TRBJ1-1 and V is TRBV7-6, with D hard to call. Germline V gene sequence: CDR1 SGHVS, CDR2 FNYEAQ. The V gene lost 6 bases and the J gene lost 3 bases, with 14 bases spanning the gap. The CDR3 sequence is 14 residues long.

The chain recombines TRBV7-9 with TRBJ2-7; TRBD1 agrees at 7 bases. Germline CDR1 is SEHNR and CDR2 is FQNEAQ (reference sequence). The V gene end was trimmed by 4 bases and the J gene end by 3 bases; junction bases not matched to a gene: 3. The CDR3 has 13 residues. CDR3 residues: CASSSDRIYEQYF. CDR3 sequence (DNA): TGTGCCAGCAGCTCGGACAGGATCTACGAGCAGTACTTC. The full variable domain, rest sourced from reference TRBV7-9 and TRBJ2-7, is DTGVSQNPRHKITKRGQNVTFRCDPISEHNRLYWYRQTLGQGPEFLTYFQNEAQLEKSRLLSDRFSAERPKGSFSTLEIQRTEQGDSAMYLCASSSDRIYEQYFGPGTRLTVT.

V usage is TRBV2 and J usage is TRBJ2-3; 11 positions agree with TRBD2. The V gene's germline CDR1 is SNHLY and CDR2 FYNNEI. There are 18 residues in the CDR3. J was trimmed by 4 bases and V by 5 bases; bases with no gene match: 14. The DNA of the CDR3 is TGTGCCAGCAGTCCAGGGACTAGCGGATACAGGGGCCCAGATACGCAGTATTTT. It yields the protein CASSPGTSGYRGPDTQYF. Complete variable domain (other parts from reference TRBV2 and TRBJ2-3): EPEVTQTPSHQVTQMGQEVILRCVPISNHLYFYWYRQILGQKVEFLVSFYNNEISEKSEIFDDQFSVERPDGSNFTLKIRSTKLEDSAMYFCASSPGTSGYRGPDTQYFGPGTRLTVL.